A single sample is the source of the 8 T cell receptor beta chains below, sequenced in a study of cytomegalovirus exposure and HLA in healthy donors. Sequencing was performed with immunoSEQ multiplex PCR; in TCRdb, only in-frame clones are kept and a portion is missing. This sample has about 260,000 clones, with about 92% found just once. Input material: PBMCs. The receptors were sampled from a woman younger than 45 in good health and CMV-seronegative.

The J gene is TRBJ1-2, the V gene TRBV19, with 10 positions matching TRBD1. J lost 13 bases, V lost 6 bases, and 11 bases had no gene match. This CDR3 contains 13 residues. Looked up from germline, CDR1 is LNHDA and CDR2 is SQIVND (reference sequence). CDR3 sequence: CASRPGQGWGSTF. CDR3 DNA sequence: TGTGCCAGTAGGCCGGGACAGGGGTGGGGAAGCACCTTC.

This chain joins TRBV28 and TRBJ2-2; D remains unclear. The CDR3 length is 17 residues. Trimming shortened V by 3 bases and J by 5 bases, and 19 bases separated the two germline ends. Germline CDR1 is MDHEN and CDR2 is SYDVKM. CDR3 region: CASSFFRASLKTGELFF. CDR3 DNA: TGTGCCAGCAGTTTTTTTCGGGCTTCACTTAAAACCGGGGAGCTGTTTTTT. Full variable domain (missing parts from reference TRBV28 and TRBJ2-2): DVKVTQSSRYLVKRTGEKVFLECVQDMDHENMFWYRQDPGLGLRLIYFSYDVKMKEKGDIPEGYSVSREKKERFSLILESASTNQTSMYLCASSFFRASLKTGELFFGEGSRLTVL.

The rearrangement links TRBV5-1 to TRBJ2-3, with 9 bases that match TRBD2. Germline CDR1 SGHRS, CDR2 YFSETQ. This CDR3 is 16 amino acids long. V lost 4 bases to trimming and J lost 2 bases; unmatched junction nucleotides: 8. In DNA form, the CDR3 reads TGCGCCAGCAGCGCCCGGACTAGCGACCACACAGATACGCAGTATTTT. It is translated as CASSARTSDHTDTQYF.

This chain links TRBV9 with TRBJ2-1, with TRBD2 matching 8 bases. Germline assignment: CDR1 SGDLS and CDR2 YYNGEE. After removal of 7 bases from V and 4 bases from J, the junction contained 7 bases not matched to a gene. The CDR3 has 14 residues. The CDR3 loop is CASDSGSEYNEQFF. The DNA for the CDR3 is TGTGCCAGCGACAGCGGGAGTGAGTACAATGAGCAGTTCTTC.

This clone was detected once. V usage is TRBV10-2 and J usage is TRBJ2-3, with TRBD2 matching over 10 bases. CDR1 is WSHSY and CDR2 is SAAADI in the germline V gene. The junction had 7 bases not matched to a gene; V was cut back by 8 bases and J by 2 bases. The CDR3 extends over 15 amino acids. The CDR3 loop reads CASEASGSVTDTQYF. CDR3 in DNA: TGCGCCAGCGAGGCTAGCGGGAGCGTCACAGATACGCAGTATTTT.

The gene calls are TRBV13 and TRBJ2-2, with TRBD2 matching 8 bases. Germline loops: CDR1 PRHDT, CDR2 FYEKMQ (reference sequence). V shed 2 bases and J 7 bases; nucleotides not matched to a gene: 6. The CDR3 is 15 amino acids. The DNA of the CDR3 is TGTGCCAGCAGCTTAAGTAGCGGGATTAACGGGGAGCTGTTTTTT. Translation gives CASSLSSGINGELFF.

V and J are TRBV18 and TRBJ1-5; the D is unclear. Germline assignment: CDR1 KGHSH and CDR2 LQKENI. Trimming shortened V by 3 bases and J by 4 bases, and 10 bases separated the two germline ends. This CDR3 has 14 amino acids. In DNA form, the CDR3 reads TGTGCCAGCTCACCGCAGCCCCAAAATCAGCCCCAGCATTTT. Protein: CASSPQPQNQPQHF.

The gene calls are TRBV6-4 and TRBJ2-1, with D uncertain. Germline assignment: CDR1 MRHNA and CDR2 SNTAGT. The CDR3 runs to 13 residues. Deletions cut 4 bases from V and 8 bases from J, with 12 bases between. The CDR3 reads CASSVTLGHEQFF. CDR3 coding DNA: TGTGCCAGCAGTGTGACCCTAGGCCATGAGCAGTTCTTC.